The subject of this entry is one T cell receptor (beta chain). What it binds is not known. It was with 60 Vbeta and 13 Jbeta primers that the PCR ran. Sequenced by immunoSEQ multiplex PCR; TCRdb stores in-frame clones only, minus some. The table lists 160,000 or so clones, less than 80% of them singletons, with roughly 2% in the top ten. The data are from a study of cytomegalovirus exposure and HLA in healthy donors. For the study at large: An earlier analysis identified 100 million to 130 million unique TCR beta sequences in 170 million or so T cells. Study findings and constraints: In an earlier analysis, in some 500 donors, most V segments appeared productive either ~87% or ~30% of the time.

Sequenced sample: PBMCs. The receptor was derived from a man aged 40-49 years in good health and CMV-seronegative.

CDR3 amino acids: CASSFTGVEQYF. DNA of the CDR3: TGTGCCAGCAGTTTTACAGGGGTCGAGCAGTACTTC. The J gene is TRBJ2-7, the V gene TRBV28; 7 bases are shared with TRBD1. J was trimmed by 6 bases and V by 3 bases; bases with no gene match: 2. Germline V gene sequence: CDR1 MDHEN, CDR2 SYDVKM. The CDR3 consists of 12 residues.